This T cell receptor (beta chain) was profiled in a study of shared clonotypes between healthy human individuals. Turning to the study itself: Per-donor plates numbered three CD4 naive, three CD4 memory, two CD8 naive and one CD8 memory.

Sequencing was performed with immunoSEQ multiplex PCR; in TCRdb, only in-frame clones are kept and a portion is missing. The table has roughly 2 million clones, roughly 95% seen once. Trimming removed 1 base from V and 7 bases from J, with 17 bases in between. Germline V lookup: CDR1 SGDLS, CDR2 YYNGEE. The CDR3 contains 15 residues. This sequence originates from a man aged 18 to 30 in good health. V gene TRBV9 combines with J gene TRBJ1-2; weak D call: TRBD1 (5 bases). Sequencing was carried out using naive CD4+ T cells sorted from blood. The subset is: CD45RA+ positively selected. CDR3 loop: CASSVSRVPIGGYTF. The CDR3 DNA follows: TGTGCCAGCAGCGTATCCAGGGTGCCGATAGGTGGCTACACCTTC.